This T cell receptor beta chain was retrieved from a study of STAT3 mutations in large granular lymphocyte leukemia. The wider study: Roughly 40% of treated T-LGLL patients showed hematologic response to immunosuppression.

Remarks on this clone: Antigen unknown.

Clones were sequenced by immunoSEQ multiplex PCR, and TCRdb holds only the in-frame ones, with some missing. The sample lists under 10,000 clones; roughly 88% were seen once. Study observations and caveats: Clonal expansion was inferred from other time points because no sample existed at each clone's first appearance. Sampling intervals varied between patients and samples. Every T-LGLL patient had at least one immunodominant TCRbeta clonotype.

The TCR originated in an elderly man with T-cell large granular lymphocyte leukemia. Some clones in this sample may be carry-over from other donors' samples. Sequencing input: peripheral blood mononuclear cells.

The CDR3 reads CAWSVRGRIQYF. The CDR3, as DNA: TGTGCCTGGAGTGTCCGGGGCCGGATTCAGTACTTC. The J gene is TRBJ2-4, the V gene TRBV30, with D possibly called TRBD1 or TRBD2 (5 bases each). Trimming removed 0 bases from V and 10 bases from J, with 10 bases in between. The CDR3 is 12 residues long. Germline assignment: CDR1 GTSNPN and CDR2 SVGIG (reference sequence).